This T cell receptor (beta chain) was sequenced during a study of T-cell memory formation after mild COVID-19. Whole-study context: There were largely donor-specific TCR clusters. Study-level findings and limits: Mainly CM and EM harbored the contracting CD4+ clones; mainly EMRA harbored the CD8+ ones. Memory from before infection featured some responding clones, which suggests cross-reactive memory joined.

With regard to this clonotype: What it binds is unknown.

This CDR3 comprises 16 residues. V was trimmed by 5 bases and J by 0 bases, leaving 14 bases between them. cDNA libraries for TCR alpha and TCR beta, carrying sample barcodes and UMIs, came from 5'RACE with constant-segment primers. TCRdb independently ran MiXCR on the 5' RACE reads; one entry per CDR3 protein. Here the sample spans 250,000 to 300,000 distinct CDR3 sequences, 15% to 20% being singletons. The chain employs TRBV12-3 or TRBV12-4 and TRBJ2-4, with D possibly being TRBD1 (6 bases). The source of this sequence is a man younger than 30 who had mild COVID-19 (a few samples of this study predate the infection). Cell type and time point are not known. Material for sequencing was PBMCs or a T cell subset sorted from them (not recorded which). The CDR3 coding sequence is TGTGCCAGCAGTCTATTAAACAGGGTAGCCAAAAACATTCAGTACTTC. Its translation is CASSLLNRVAKNIQYF.